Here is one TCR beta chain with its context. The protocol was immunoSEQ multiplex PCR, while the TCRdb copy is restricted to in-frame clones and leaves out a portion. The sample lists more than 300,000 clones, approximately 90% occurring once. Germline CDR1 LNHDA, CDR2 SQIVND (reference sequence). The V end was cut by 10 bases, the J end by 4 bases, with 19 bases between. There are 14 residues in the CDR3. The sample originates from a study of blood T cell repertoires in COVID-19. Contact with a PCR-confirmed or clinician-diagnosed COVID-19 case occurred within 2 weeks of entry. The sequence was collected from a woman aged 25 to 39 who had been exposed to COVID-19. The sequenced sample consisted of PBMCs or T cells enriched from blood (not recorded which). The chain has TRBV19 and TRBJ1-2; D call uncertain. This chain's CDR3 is CATSERGEGYGYTF. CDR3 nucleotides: TGTGCCACGTCAGAGCGTGGAGAGGGCTATGGCTACACCTTC.